Presented here are 29 T cell receptor beta chains from one specimen sequenced in a study of blood T cell repertoires in COVID-19. Assay used: immunoSEQ multiplex PCR; TCRdb lists only in-frame clones, some missing. The sample holds approximately 28,000 clones, roughly 90% seen once. Sequencing used peripheral blood. These receptor sequences come from a man in his 70s with active or convalescent COVID-19.

The chain carries TRBV10-3 and TRBJ2-3; TRBD2 matches at 7 bases. The CDR3 loop spans 17 amino acids. Germline V gene data show CDR1 as ENHRY and CDR2 as SYGVKD. The V gene end was trimmed by 6 bases and the J gene end by 0 bases; junction bases not matched to a gene: 12. CDR3 protein: CAISDSPAGESTDTQYF. The CDR3 DNA reads TGTGCCATCAGCGACAGCCCGGCGGGGGAGAGCACAGATACGCAGTATTTT.

The chain is built from TRBV18 and TRBJ1-5; a weak D match, TRBD1 (5 bases). Trimming took 1 base from V and 7 from J, leaving 20 bases between them. In germline, CDR1 is KGHSH, CDR2 LQKENI. The CDR3 has 17 residues. For the CDR3, the DNA is TGTGCCAGCTCACCACGTATGGGGGGAAGGTCTGGACAGCCCCAGCATTTT. Its translation: CASSPRMGGRSGQPQHF.

The chain combines TRBV6-4 with TRBJ2-2; 12 bases are a match to TRBD1. The CDR3 totals 17 residues. The junction had 10 bases not matched to a gene; V was cut back by 3 bases and J by 8 bases. From germline, CDR1 is MRHNA and CDR2 SNTAGT. In nucleotides, the CDR3 is TGTGCCAGCAGTGAAAAGGGACAGGGGGCAAACGTTGGGGAGCTGTTTTTT. It specifies CASSEKGQGANVGELFF.

This clone was found once. This chain links TRBV18 with TRBJ1-5, with D possibly matching TRBD1 (6 bases). V shed 3 bases and J shed 3 bases, with 12 bases lying between them. This CDR3 has 15 residues. Germline V lookup: CDR1 KGHSH, CDR2 LQKENI. The DNA of the CDR3 is TGTGCCAGCTCACCGACACAGGGAACCAATCAGCCCCAGCATTTT. Its protein product is CASSPTQGTNQPQHF.

V gene TRBV27 combines with J gene TRBJ2-7, with 8 bases aligning to TRBD1. The CDR3 is 16 amino acids. The germline V gene encodes CDR1 MNHEY and CDR2 SMNVEV (reference sequence). The junction had 10 bases not matched to a gene; V was cut back by 6 bases and J by 0 bases. This CDR3 is CASRAQGAPGSYEQYF. The CDR3 bases are TGTGCCAGCAGGGCTCAGGGGGCCCCGGGCTCCTACGAGCAGTACTTC.

The chain employs TRBV11-2 and TRBJ1-2; the D gene is possibly TRBD1 (5 bases). CDR3 length: 14 amino acids. Trimming removed 5 bases from V and 7 bases from J, with 17 bases in between. The germline gives CDR1 SGHAT, CDR2 FQNNGV. This CDR3 is CASSPPAGRLGYTF. The DNA of the CDR3 is TGTGCCAGCAGCCCGCCGGCAGGGAGGCTTGGCTACACCTTC.

The chain is built from TRBV7-2 and TRBJ2-7; D may be TRBD2 (6 bases). This CDR3 contains 14 residues. V lost 1 base to trimming and J lost 3 bases, with 10 bases between them. Germline V gene lookup returns CDR1 SGHTA and CDR2 FQGNSA. CDR3 residues: CASSLVREDYEQYF. The CDR3, as DNA: TGTGCCAGCAGCTTAGTAAGGGAGGACTACGAGCAGTACTTC. Full variable domain (rest looked up from reference TRBV7-2 and TRBJ2-7): GAGVSQSPSNKVTEKGKDVELRCDPISGHTALYWYRQSLGQGLEFLIYFQGNSAPDKSGLPSDRFSAERTGGSVSTLTIQRTQQEDSAVYLCASSLVREDYEQYFGPGTRLTVT.

The V and J genes are TRBV27 and TRBJ1-2; the match to TRBD1 covers 9 bases. J gave up 3 bases and V 0 bases, and 14 bases lay outside the gene matches. The germline V gene encodes CDR1 MNHEY and CDR2 SMNVEV (reference sequence). The CDR3 runs 19 residues. CDR3 sequence: CASSLSIWDRDRRDYGYTF. Written as DNA, the CDR3 is TGTGCCAGCAGTTTATCTATTTGGGACAGGGATCGTCGGGACTATGGCTACACCTTC.

This clone was seen a handful of times. This chain links TRBV5-1 with TRBJ2-1; tentative D call: TRBD1 (6 bases). Germline V gene lookup returns CDR1 SGHRS and CDR2 YFSETQ. V was trimmed by 4 bases and J by 7 bases, leaving 12 bases between them. The CDR3 runs to 13 residues. DNA of the CDR3: TGCGCCAGCAGCAATTACAGGGAGAATGAGCAGTTCTTC. It specifies CASSNYRENEQFF.

The V gene is TRBV5-4, the J gene TRBJ1-2; D perhaps matches TRBD1 (6 bases). This CDR3 spans 14 amino acids. Germline lookup yields CDR1 SGHNT and CDR2 YYREEE (reference sequence). V lost 4 bases to trimming and J lost 3 bases, with 13 bases between them. Here the CDR3 reads CASSGYRVDYGYTF. In DNA form, the CDR3 reads TGTGCCAGCAGCGGCTACAGGGTTGACTATGGCTACACCTTC.

The chain employs TRBV5-1 and TRBJ1-4, with D possibly matching TRBD1 (5 bases). The CDR3 is 15 amino acids. Germline values: CDR1 SGHRS, CDR2 YFSETQ. V gave up 0 bases and J gave up 3 bases, with 9 bases separating them. CDR3 nucleotide sequence: TGCGCCAGCAGCTTGGCCGGCAGGGCTAATGAAAAACTGTTTTTT. Translating gives CASSLAGRANEKLFF.

This rearrangement joins TRBV6-2 or TRBV6-3 to TRBJ1-1; D remains ambiguous. The CDR3 extends over 13 amino acids. Germline V gene data show CDR1 as MNHEY and CDR2 as SVGEGT. Trimming pared 5 bases from V and 1 base from J, leaving 8 bases between. The CDR3 reads CASSRGENTEAFF. The CDR3 DNA reads TGTGCCAGCAGTCGCGGGGAGAACACTGAAGCTTTCTTT.

The V call is TRBV30, the J call TRBJ2-5, with unresolved D. Trimming took off 0 bases at V and 6 bases at J, with 5 bases between the two ends. The CDR3 is made up of 11 amino acids. The germline CDR1 and CDR2 sequences are GTSNPN and SVGIG (reference sequence). The CDR3 coding sequence is TGTGCCTGGAGTGTACTAAAGACCCAGTACTTC. This codes for CAWSVLKTQYF.

The rearrangement uses TRBV11-2 and TRBJ1-2; D is perhaps TRBD1 (6 bases). V was trimmed by 5 bases and J by 8 bases, leaving 21 bases between them. The CDR3 contains 15 residues. Germline V lookup: CDR1 SGHAT, CDR2 FQNNGV. CDR3 nucleotides: TGTGCCAGCAGCCCCCCCCAGGGACACCTTTGGGGCTACACCTTC. Translated: CASSPPQGHLWGYTF.

V and J are TRBV7-9 and TRBJ2-1, with D possibly TRBD1 on 7 matching bases. The CDR3 runs to 13 residues. Deletions cut 4 bases from V and 4 bases from J, with 8 bases between. Looked up from germline, CDR1 is SEHNR and CDR2 is FQNEAQ (reference sequence). The CDR3 sequence: CASSSGGYNEQFF. CDR3 DNA: TGTGCCAGCAGCTCAGGGGGGTACAATGAGCAGTTCTTC.

V is TRBV12-3 or TRBV12-4 and J is TRBJ2-1; D might be TRBD2 (5 bases). Trimming removed 6 bases at V and 10 bases at J, with 16 bases between. This CDR3 comprises 13 residues. The CDR3 loop reads CASSPDLVNEQFF. CDR3 DNA sequence: TGTGCCAGCAGCCCGGACTTGGTCAACGAGCAGTTCTTC.

The chain has TRBV7-4 and TRBJ1-4; 7 nucleotides align to TRBD1. The V gene's germline CDR1 is SGHVT and CDR2 SQSDAQ. With 4 bases clipped from V and 0 bases from J, the junction kept 11 bases outside the gene matches. This CDR3 comprises 18 residues. CDR3 sequence (DNA): TGTGCCAGCAGCTCCGGGACAGCAAACGGTGCAACTAATGAAAAACTGTTTTTT. Translating gives CASSSGTANGATNEKLFF.

The rearrangement uses TRBV19 and TRBJ2-1, with a possible D match to TRBD2 (6 bases). The ends were cut back, 6 bases at V and 6 bases at J, with 12 bases in the middle. The CDR3 is 13 amino acids. CDR1 is LNHDA, CDR2 SQIVND, per germline (reference sequence). The CDR3 protein is CASSPGLPNEQFF. CDR3 nucleotides: TGTGCCAGTAGCCCGGGACTGCCCAATGAGCAGTTCTTC.

The rearrangement links TRBV7-8 to TRBJ2-2; 8 bases are shared with TRBD1. The V segment lost 1 base and the J segment 2 bases; nucleotides outside the gene matches: 9. Germline values: CDR1 SGHVS, CDR2 FQNEAQ. The CDR3 extends over 18 amino acids. The CDR3 DNA reads as TGTGCCAGCAGCTTAGGATGGGGCAGGGGGCCCAACACCGGGGAGCTGTTTTTT. Translation gives CASSLGWGRGPNTGELFF.

This chain links TRBV6-5 with TRBJ2-7; weak D call: TRBD1 (6 bases). From germline, CDR1 is MNHEY and CDR2 SVGAGI. V lost 0 bases and J 6 bases, leaving 18 bases between the germline ends. CDR3 size: 16 residues. The CDR3, as DNA: TGTGCCAGCAGTTACTCGGTCGGGACACCTCGCCTCGAGCAGTACTTC. Its protein is CASSYSVGTPRLEQYF.

This clone was picked up one time. The sample carries other DNA sequences with the same CDR3. This chain joins TRBV9 and TRBJ1-5, with D unresolved. CDR1 and CDR2 (germline): SGDLS, YYNGEE. The CDR3 is 13 amino acids. Trimming took off 0 bases at V and 7 bases at J, with 8 bases between the two ends. In DNA, the CDR3 is TGTGCCAGCAGCGTAGGAGGTAGCCAGCCCCAGCATTTT. This encodes CASSVGGSQPQHF.

This chain connects TRBV18 to TRBJ2-1; 7 bases are shared with TRBD1. Germline-derived CDR1 and CDR2 are KGHSH and LQKENI. The CDR3 spans 14 residues. Trimming took 5 bases from V and 9 from J; bases not matched to a gene: 10. The CDR3 DNA is TGTGCCAGCTCATCACGGACAGGCGACGGTGAGCAGTTCTTC. Translating gives CASSSRTGDGEQFF.

The rearrangement links TRBV29-1 to TRBJ2-3, with a weak D call TRBD1 (6 bases). Trimming cost V 7 bases and J 1 base, with 9 bases left between them. This CDR3 comprises 12 residues. Germline values: CDR1 SQVTM, CDR2 ANQGSEA. The CDR3 loop is CSADSRTDTQYF. For the CDR3, the DNA is TGCAGCGCGGACAGCCGCACAGATACGCAGTATTTT.

The chain's CDR3 is CASSSDPGQSIAFF. The DNA of the CDR3 is TGTGCCAGCAGCTCCGACCCGGGACAGAGTATAGCTTTCTTT. This chain connects TRBV7-9 to TRBJ1-1, with TRBD1 matching over 7 bases. V shed 4 bases and J 10 bases; nucleotides not matched to a gene: 12. CDR3 size: 14 residues. CDR1 and CDR2 from the germline V gene are SEHNR and FQNEAQ (reference sequence). Variable domain in full (rest from reference TRBV7-9 and TRBJ1-1): DTGVSQNPRHKITKRGQNVTFRCDPISEHNRLYWYRQTLGQGPEFLTYFQNEAQLEKSRLLSDRFSAERPKGSFSTLEIQRTEQGDSAMYLCASSSDPGQSIAFFGQGTRLTVV.

The chain links TRBV5-8 to TRBJ1-1; D not certain. The CDR3 has 14 residues. V lost 4 bases and J lost 1, with 11 bases in between. The germline gives CDR1 SGHTS, CDR2 YDEGEE. The CDR3 DNA is TGTGCCAGCAGCCCCCGACACGGGAACACTGAAGCTTTCTTT. This codes for CASSPRHGNTEAFF.

The rearrangement links TRBV5-1 to TRBJ2-1; 8 nucleotides match TRBD2. The CDR3 spans 16 residues. Germline-derived CDR1 and CDR2 are SGHRS and YFSETQ. The V and J ends lost 0 bases and 7 bases, in that order; junction bases with no gene match: 9. The CDR3 DNA reads as TGCGCCAGCAGCTTGGGCCTTGCGGGAGGCACTAATGAGCAGTTCTTC. Translated: CASSLGLAGGTNEQFF.

J is TRBJ1-3 and V is TRBV5-5; D gene unclear. V was shortened by 1 base and J by 4 bases, with 3 bases between the two germline ends. The CDR3 spans 12 residues. The V gene's germline CDR1 is SGHKS and CDR2 YYEKEE (reference sequence). The CDR3 reads CASSLSGNTIYF. The CDR3 DNA reads TGTGCCAGCAGCTTGTCGGGAAACACCATATATTTT.

This sequence joins TRBV7-3 and TRBJ2-1, with 11 bases lining up with TRBD1. The CDR3 has 20 amino acids. Per the germline V gene, CDR1 is SGHTA and CDR2 is FQGTGA. Losses at the gene ends were 5 bases for V and 5 bases for J; bases not matched to a gene: 20. In nucleotides, the CDR3 is TGTGCCAGCAGCCTCCGGACTAAATTTGGGACAGGGGGAATTCACAATGAGCAGTTCTTC. It translates to CASSLRTKFGTGGIHNEQFF.

This clone has a handful of counts. DNA of the CDR3: TGTGCCAGCAGCCCGACAGGGGCTTCCTACGAGCAGTACTTC. This translates into CASSPTGASYEQYF. This sequence joins TRBV7-2 and TRBJ2-7; 8 bases match TRBD1. After removal of 5 bases from V and 1 base from J, the junction contained 4 bases not matched to a gene. The length of the CDR3 is 14 residues. Germline CDR1 and CDR2: SGHTA and FQGNSA.